This TCR beta chain was identified during a study of control samples from healthy donors and cancer patients. Assay used: immunoSEQ multiplex PCR; TCRdb lists only in-frame clones, some missing. The sample yields some 41,000 clones, around 87% seen once. The CDR3 has 14 residues. V dropped 1 base and J dropped 2 bases, with 6 bases sitting between them. Germline V gene sequence: CDR1 SGHAT, CDR2 FQNNGV. The material sequenced was PBMCs. This sequence was found in a woman aged 55-75 years with lung cancer. The chain couples TRBV11-2 to TRBJ2-1, with D unclear. CDR3 in amino acids: CASSLVSAYNEQFF. The CDR3 nucleotides are TGTGCCAGCAGCTTAGTGTCTGCCTACAATGAGCAGTTCTTC.